This T cell receptor (beta chain) appears in the sequencing data of a study of T cell responses to AZD1222 COVID-19 vaccine. TCRdb's copy holds only in-frame clones and misses some; the assay was immunoSEQ multiplex PCR. The table has 140,000 to 150,000 clones, over 75% seen once. Study-wide points: Baseline antibody screening turned up just six or seven seropositive AZD1222 recipients.

Concerning this clone: Its specificity is not known.

This CDR3 spans 11 amino acids. V was trimmed by 2 bases and J by 4 bases, leaving 3 bases between them. The germline V gene has CDR1 SGHDN and CDR2 FVKESK. The specimen was peripheral blood, collected on day 0 of AZD1222 vaccination. This receptor was identified in an adult in good health. The chain is built from TRBV14 and TRBJ2-7; D uncertain. The CDR3 region is CASSQIYEQYF. CDR3 DNA: TGTGCCAGCAGCCAAATTTACGAGCAGTACTTC.